This T cell receptor (beta chain) was found in a study of blood T cell repertoires in COVID-19. Participant-given clinical history determined each cohort assignment. In the study's own analysis: How many nucleated cells were present was estimated from reference gene primer amplification. Some clones are missing from TCRdb's copy, which holds only in-frame ones; the method was immunoSEQ multiplex PCR. D and trimming were read from the DNA, whereas the V and J calls and clone size are those reported in that table. The sample contains under 300,000 clones, over 75% of which appear only once. V lost 1 base and J lost 3, with 4 bases in between. The CDR3 consists of 13 residues. CDR1 and CDR2 from the germline V gene are SGHVT and SQSDAQ.

V usage is TRBV7-4 and J usage is TRBJ1-3; D gene uncertain. The clonotype comes from a woman aged 40-49 years who had been exposed to COVID-19. Sequenced input: PBMCs or T cells enriched from blood (not recorded which). The CDR3 spells CASSLGVGNTIYF. The CDR3 DNA reads TGTGCCAGCAGCTTAGGAGTTGGAAACACCATATATTTT.